Included here is one T cell receptor (beta chain) sequence, with context. The antigen is not known. The V gene lost 3 bases and the J gene lost 5 bases, with 14 bases spanning the gap. This CDR3 is 14 amino acids long. CDR1 is SGDLS and CDR2 is YYNGEE in the germline V gene. The source of the sample is a study of blood T cells in healthy people across ages. Through a sample-barcoded 5' primer and a J-beta primer mix, a second PCR was run for roughly 7 to 11 cycles. TCRdb re-derived calls from the 5' RACE reads in MiXCR, one entry per CDR3 protein. This sample has some 710,000 distinct CDR3 sequences, with about half found just once. Notes on the study in general: TCR beta diversity per million T cells fell roughly linearly with age.

This rearrangement joins TRBV9 to TRBJ2-5; D is perhaps TRBD2 (5 bases). The sequence came from a man older than 75 in good health. The sample taken for sequencing was blood. CDR3 protein: CASSADSRLETQYF. Here the CDR3 DNA reads TGTGCCAGCAGCGCGGACTCTCGCCTGGAGACCCAGTACTTC.